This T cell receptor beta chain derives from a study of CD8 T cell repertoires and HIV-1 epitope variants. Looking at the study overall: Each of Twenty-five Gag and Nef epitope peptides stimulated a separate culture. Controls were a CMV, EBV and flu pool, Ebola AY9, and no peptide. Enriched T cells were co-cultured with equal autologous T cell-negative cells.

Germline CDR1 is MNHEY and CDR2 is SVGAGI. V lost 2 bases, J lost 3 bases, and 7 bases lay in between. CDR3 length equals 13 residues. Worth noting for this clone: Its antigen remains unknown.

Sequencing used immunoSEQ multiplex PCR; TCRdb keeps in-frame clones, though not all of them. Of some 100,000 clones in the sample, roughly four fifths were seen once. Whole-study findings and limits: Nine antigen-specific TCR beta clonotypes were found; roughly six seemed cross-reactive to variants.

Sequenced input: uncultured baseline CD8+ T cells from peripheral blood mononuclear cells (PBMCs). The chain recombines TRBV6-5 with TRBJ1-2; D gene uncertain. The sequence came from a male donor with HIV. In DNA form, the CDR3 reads TGTGCCAGCAGTTACAGTGGTGACTATGGCTACACCTTC. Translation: CASSYSGDYGYTF.